This T cell receptor beta chain was sequenced during a study of radiation and T cells in renal cell carcinoma. Study-level results: Top 100 clonotypes averaged approximately 54% in irradiated versus about 40% in nephrectomy-only tumors.

This clone has only one observation. Antigen specificity is unknown. Documented treatment: treatment-naive control, cytoreductive nephrectomy. Treatment-naive patients without radiation supplied the control tumors at nephrectomy. Control tumors came from a handful of females and about ten males, aged 40 to 82. The method was immunoSEQ multiplex PCR; TCRdb's version includes in-frame clones alone and lacks a portion of them. The top ten clones hold 17% of a sample with about 15,000 clones, less than 75% of them seen once. This sequence originates from a man in his 60s with renal cell carcinoma. The material sequenced was tumor tissue, taken from a patient whose treatment was nephrectomy without radiotherapy.

CDR3 DNA: TGTGCCAGCAGTTACTTATATGGGGAGACCCAGTACTTC. Its translation: CASSYLYGETQYF. The V call is TRBV6-6, the J call TRBJ2-5; D not resolved. This CDR3 comprises 13 residues. Germline V gene data show CDR1 as MNHNY and CDR2 as SVGAGI (reference sequence). The ends were cut back, 1 base at V and 5 bases at J, with 8 bases in the middle.